Sequencing of this T cell receptor (beta chain) was carried out in a study of radiation and T cells in renal cell carcinoma. Sequencing used immunoSEQ multiplex PCR; TCRdb keeps in-frame clones, though not all of them. Here the sample spans some 10,000 clones, about 66% being singletons. Treatment here: treatment-naive control, cytoreductive nephrectomy. J was trimmed by 2 bases and V by 0 bases; bases with no gene match: 1. This CDR3 contains 14 residues. The germline V gene has CDR1 MNHEY and CDR2 SVGAGI. Material: tumor tissue, obtained from a patient whose treatment was nephrectomy without radiotherapy. This chain uses TRBV6-5 with TRBJ2-7; 7 bases line up with TRBD1. The TCR sequence derives from a man between 60 and 75 years old with renal cell carcinoma. CDR3 DNA: TGTGCCAGCAGTTACTCGACAGGGACCTACGAGCAGTACTTC. It translates to CASSYSTGTYEQYF.